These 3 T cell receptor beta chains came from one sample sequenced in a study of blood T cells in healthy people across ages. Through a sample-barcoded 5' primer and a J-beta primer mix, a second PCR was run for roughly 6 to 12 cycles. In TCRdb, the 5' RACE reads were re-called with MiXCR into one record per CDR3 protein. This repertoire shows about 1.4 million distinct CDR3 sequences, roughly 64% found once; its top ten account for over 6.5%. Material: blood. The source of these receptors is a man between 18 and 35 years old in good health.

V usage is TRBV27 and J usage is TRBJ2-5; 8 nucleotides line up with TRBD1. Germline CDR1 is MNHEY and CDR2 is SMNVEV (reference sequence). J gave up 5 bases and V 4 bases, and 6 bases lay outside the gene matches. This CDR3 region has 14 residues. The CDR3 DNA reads TGTGCCAGCAGTTGGGGACAGGCTTTCGAGACCCAGTACTTC. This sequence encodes CASSWGQAFETQYF.

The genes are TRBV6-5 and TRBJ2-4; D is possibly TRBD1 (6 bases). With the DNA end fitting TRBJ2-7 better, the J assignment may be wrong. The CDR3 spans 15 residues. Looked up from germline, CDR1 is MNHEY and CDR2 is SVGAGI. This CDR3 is CASTYSSGRGYEQYF. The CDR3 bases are TGTGCCAGCACCTACTCGAGCGGCAGGGGTTACGAGCAGTACTTC.

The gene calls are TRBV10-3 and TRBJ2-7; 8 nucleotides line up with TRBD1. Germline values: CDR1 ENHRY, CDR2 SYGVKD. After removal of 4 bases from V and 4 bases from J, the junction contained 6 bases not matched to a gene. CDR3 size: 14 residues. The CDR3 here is CAISVTGDGYEQYF. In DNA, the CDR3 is TGTGCCATCAGTGTGACAGGGGATGGTTACGAGCAGTACTTC.